These T cell receptor beta chains were read from a single sample in a study of blood T cell repertoires in COVID-19. Clones were sequenced by immunoSEQ multiplex PCR, and TCRdb holds only the in-frame ones, with some missing. The profile shows about 230,000 clones, 81% of them singletons. Sequencing was performed on peripheral blood. These receptors all come from a woman aged 80 or over with COVID-19, enrolled during active disease. CDR3s include the opening cysteine and the closing phenylalanine or tryptophan. D genes are given only for firm matches. Expanded clones are given a class, and other clones once, few, many or no size at all.

15	TRBV20-1	TRBJ2-1	TRBD2	.	CSASGHLGLAVEQFF	TGCAGTGCTAGTGGCCACCTGGGACTAGCTGTTGAGCAGTTCTTC
12	TRBV28	TRBJ1-5	.	.	CASSIVNQPQHF	TGTGCCAGCAGCATTGTCAATCAGCCCCAGCATTTT
16	TRBV5-6	TRBJ2-1	TRBD2	.	CASSRGLAGKYNEQFF	TGTGCCAGCAGCCGGGGACTAGCGGGGAAGTACAATGAGCAGTTCTTC
15	TRBV5-1	TRBJ2-7	.	.	CASSLTPSTTYGQYF	TGCGCCAGCAGCTTGACCCCATCTACGACTTATGGGCAGTACTTC
15	TRBV28	TRBJ1-2	.	.	CASSPPQTASDGYTF	TGTGCCAGCAGTCCCCCCCAGACAGCCTCAGACGGCTACACCTTC
13	TRBV29-1	TRBJ1-1	TRBD1	.	CSAQTGLDTEAFF	TGCAGCGCCCAGACAGGGTTGGACACTGAAGCTTTCTTT
13	TRBV19	TRBJ2-5	.	.	CASSIAGAGTQYF	TGTGCCAGTAGTATAGCAGGCGCGGGGACCCAGTACTTC
15	TRBV6-4	TRBJ2-2	.	.	CASSDRGFGTGELFF	TGTGCCAGCAGTGATCGGGGGTTCGGCACCGGGGAGCTGTTTTTT
15	TRBV15	TRBJ1-2	.	few	CATRESSGPLGGYTF	TGTGCCACCAGGGAGAGTAGCGGCCCGTTAGGCGGCTACACCTTC
14	TRBV3-1/TRBV3-2	TRBJ2-7	TRBD2	.	CASSPWTSGSEQYF	TGTGCCAGCAGCCCCTGGACTAGCGGGAGTGAGCAGTACTTC
13	TRBV7-2	TRBJ2-3	.	.	CASSLQEAVGQYF	TGTGCCAGCAGCTTACAGGAAGCAGTAGGGCAGTATTTT
13	TRBV6-5	TRBJ2-5	.	.	CASTGGLQETQYF	TGTGCCAGCACTGGCGGACTCCAAGAGACCCAGTACTTC
15	TRBV28	TRBJ2-2	.	.	CASRKDRLNTGELFF	TGTGCCAGCAGGAAGGACAGACTGAACACCGGGGAGCTGTTTTTT
16	TRBV3-1/TRBV3-2	TRBJ1-5	TRBD1	.	CASSQGGGPSNQPQHF	TGTGCCAGCAGCCAAGGAGGGGGCCCTAGCAATCAGCCCCAGCATTTT
16	TRBV5-1	TRBJ2-2	TRBD2	few	CASSQETGGFAGELFF	TGCGCCAGCAGCCAGGAGACCGGGGGGTTCGCCGGGGAGCTGTTTTTT
15	TRBV19	TRBJ2-6	.	.	CASGQEASGANVLTF	TGTGCCAGTGGTCAAGAAGCCTCTGGGGCCAACGTCCTGACTTTC
13	TRBV7-2	TRBJ2-7	.	.	CASSPGFVREQYF	TGTGCCAGCAGCCCCGGGTTCGTACGCGAGCAGTACTTC
10	TRBV29-1	TRBJ1-2	.	.	CSGTADGYTF	TGCAGCGGGACAGCGGACGGCTACACCTTC
17	TRBV7-2	TRBJ2-7	.	.	CASSLPLRGPRDNEQYF	TGTGCCAGCAGCTTACCGCTTAGGGGCCCCCGGGACAACGAGCAGTACTTC
17	TRBV2	TRBJ2-3	.	.	CASQFRSSEISTDTQYF	TGTGCCAGCCAGTTTCGTTCTAGCGAGATTAGCACAGATACGCAGTATTTT
15	TRBV18	TRBJ2-5	.	.	CASSLSWLGLETQYF	TGTGCCAGCTCACTTTCCTGGCTGGGGCTGGAGACCCAGTACTTC
16	TRBV11-2	TRBJ2-3	TRBD2	.	CASSRRGAGAKDTQYF	TGTGCCAGCAGCCGACGAGGAGCGGGAGCAAAAGATACGCAGTATTTT
16	TRBV3-1/TRBV3-2	TRBJ2-5	.	.	CASSQYPVGLGETQYF	TGTGCCAGCAGCCAATACCCGGTGGGACTCGGGGAGACCCAGTACTTC
10	TRBV2	TRBJ2-7	.	.	CASSEGPQYF	TGTGCCAGCAGTGAAGGGCCGCAGTACTTC
14	TRBV7-8	TRBJ1-1	TRBD1	.	CASSSGQGNTEAFF	TGTGCCAGCAGCTCCGGACAGGGGAATACTGAAGCTTTCTTT